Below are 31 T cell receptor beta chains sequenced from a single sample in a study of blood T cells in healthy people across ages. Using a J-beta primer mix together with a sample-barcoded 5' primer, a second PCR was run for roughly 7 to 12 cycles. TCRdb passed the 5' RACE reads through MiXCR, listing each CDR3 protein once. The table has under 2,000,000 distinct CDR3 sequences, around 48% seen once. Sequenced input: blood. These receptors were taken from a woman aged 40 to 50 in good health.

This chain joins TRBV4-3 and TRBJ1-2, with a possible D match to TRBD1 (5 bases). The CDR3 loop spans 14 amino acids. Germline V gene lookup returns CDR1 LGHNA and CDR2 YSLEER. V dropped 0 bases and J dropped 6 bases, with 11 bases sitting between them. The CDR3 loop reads CASSQDFRANGYTF. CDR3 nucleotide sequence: TGCGCCAGCAGCCAAGATTTCAGGGCGAATGGCTACACCTTC.

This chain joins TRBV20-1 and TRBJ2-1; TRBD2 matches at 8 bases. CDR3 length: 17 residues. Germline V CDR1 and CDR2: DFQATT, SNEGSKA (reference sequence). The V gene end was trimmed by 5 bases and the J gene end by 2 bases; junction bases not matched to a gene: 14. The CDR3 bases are TGCAGTGCTCTCTATACCTTAGCGGGGAAGACCTACAATGAGCAGTTCTTC. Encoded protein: CSALYTLAGKTYNEQFF.

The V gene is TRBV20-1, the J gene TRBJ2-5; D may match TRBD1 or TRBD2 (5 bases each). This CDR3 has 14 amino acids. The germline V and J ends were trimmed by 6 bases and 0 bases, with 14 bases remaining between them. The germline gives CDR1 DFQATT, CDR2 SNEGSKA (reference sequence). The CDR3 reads CSANRGAYQETQYF. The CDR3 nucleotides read TGCAGTGCGAATAGAGGGGCCTACCAAGAGACCCAGTACTTC.

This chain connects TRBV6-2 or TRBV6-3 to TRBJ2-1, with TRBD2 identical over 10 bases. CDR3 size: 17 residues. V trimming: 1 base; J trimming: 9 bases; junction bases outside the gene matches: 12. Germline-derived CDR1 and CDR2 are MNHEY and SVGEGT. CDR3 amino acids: CASSYYASGGPRGEQFF. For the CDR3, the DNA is TGTGCCAGCAGTTACTACGCTAGCGGGGGCCCCAGGGGTGAGCAGTTCTTC.

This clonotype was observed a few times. The CDR3: CASSGIISGANVLTF. The CDR3 DNA follows: TGTGCCAGCAGCGGTATTATCTCTGGGGCCAACGTCCTGACTTTC. This chain connects TRBV9 to TRBJ2-6, with D unclear. The CDR3 length is 15 residues. Germline CDR1 SGDLS, CDR2 YYNGEE. Trimming took off 3 bases at V and 0 bases at J, with 7 bases between the two ends.

In DNA form, the CDR3 reads TGCGCCAGCAGCCGGATCCGAGGGGACGAGCAGTACTTC. Protein sequence: CASSRIRGDEQYF. The J gene is TRBJ2-5, the V gene TRBV5-1, with D possibly called TRBD1 or TRBD2 (5 bases each). The DNA end favors TRBJ2-7, so the J call may be wrong. Germline CDR1 is SGHRS and CDR2 is YFSETQ. This CDR3 region has 13 residues.

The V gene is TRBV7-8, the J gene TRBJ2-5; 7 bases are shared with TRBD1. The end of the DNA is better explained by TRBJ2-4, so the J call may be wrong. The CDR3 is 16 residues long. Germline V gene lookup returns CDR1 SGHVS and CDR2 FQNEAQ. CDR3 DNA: TGTGCCAGCAGCCCACTGGGGGACAGCCCGAAAAACATTCAGTACTTC. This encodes CASSPLGDSPKNIQYF.

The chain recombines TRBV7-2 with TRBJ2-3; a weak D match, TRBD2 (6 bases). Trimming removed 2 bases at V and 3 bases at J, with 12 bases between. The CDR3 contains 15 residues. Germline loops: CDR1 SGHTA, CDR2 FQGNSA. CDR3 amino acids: CASSLFRLATDTQYF. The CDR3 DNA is TGTGCCAGCAGCTTATTCCGGCTAGCGACAGATACGCAGTATTTT. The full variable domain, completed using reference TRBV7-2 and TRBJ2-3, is GAGVSQSPSNKVTEKGKDVELRCDPISGHTALYWYRQSLGQGLEFLIYFQGNSAPDKSGLPSDRFSAERTGGSVSTLTIQRTQQEDSAVYLCASSLFRLATDTQYFGPGTRLTVL.

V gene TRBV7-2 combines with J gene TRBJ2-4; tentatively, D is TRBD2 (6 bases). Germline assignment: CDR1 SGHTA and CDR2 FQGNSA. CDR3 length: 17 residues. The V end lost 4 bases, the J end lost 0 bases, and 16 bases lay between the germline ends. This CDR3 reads CASSSGGIAVAKNIQYF. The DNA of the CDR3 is TGTGCCAGCAGCTCCGGCGGGATTGCCGTAGCCAAAAACATTCAGTACTTC.

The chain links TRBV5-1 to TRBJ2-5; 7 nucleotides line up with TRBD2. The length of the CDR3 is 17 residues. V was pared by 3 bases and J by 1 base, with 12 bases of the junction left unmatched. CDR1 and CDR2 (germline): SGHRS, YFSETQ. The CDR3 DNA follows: TGCGCCAGCAGCTCCCCTGGGGGGGACTCTATCCAAGAGACCCAGTACTTC. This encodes CASSSPGGDSIQETQYF.

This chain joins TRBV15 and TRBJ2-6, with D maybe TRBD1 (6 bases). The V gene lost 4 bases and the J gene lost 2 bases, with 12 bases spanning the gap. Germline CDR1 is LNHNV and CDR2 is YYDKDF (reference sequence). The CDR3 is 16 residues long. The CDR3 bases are TGTGCCACCAGCAAAGCACAGGGTCCTGGGGCCAACGTCCTGACTTTC. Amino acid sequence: CATSKAQGPGANVLTF. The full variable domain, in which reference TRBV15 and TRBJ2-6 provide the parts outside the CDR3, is DAMVIQNPRYQVTQFGKPVTLSCSQTLNHNVMYWYQQKSSQAPKLLFHYYDKDFNNEADTPDNFQSRRPNTSFCFLDIRSPGLGDTAMYLCATSKAQGPGANVLTFGAGSRLTVL.

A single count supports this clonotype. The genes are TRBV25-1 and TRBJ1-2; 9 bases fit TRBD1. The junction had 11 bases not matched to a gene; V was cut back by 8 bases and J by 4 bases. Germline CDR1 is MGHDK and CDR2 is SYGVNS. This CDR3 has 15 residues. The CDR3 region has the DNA TGTGCCAGCGAGGGTTCGGGACAGGGTCTCTATGGCTACACCTTC. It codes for CASEGSGQGLYGYTF.

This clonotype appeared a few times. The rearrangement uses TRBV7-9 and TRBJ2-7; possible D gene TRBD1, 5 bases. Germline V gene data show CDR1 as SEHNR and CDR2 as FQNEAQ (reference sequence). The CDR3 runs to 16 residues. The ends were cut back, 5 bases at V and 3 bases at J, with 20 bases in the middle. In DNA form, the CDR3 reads TGTGCCAGCAGCATCCCCCGCGGAGACAGACGCTACGAGCAGTACTTC. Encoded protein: CASSIPRGDRRYEQYF.

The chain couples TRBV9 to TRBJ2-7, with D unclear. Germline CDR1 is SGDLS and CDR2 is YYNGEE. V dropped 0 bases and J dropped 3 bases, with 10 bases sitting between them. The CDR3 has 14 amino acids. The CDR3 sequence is CASSVVDTGYEQYF. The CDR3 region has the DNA TGTGCCAGCAGCGTAGTGGATACGGGCTACGAGCAGTACTTC.

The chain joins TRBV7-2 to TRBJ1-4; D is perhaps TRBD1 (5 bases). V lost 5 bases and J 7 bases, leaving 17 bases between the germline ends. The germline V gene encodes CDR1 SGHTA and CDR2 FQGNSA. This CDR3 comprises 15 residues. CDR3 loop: CASSTAGTGFEKLFF. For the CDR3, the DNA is TGTGCCAGCAGCACTGCAGGGACGGGGTTTGAAAAACTGTTTTTT.

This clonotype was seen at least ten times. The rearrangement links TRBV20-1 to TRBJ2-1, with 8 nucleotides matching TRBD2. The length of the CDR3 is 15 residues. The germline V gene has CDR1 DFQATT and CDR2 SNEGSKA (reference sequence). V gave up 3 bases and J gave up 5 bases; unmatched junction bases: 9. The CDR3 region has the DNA TGCAGTGCTAGCCTAGGTCTAGCGGGCCACAATGAGCAGTTCTTC. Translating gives CSASLGLAGHNEQFF.

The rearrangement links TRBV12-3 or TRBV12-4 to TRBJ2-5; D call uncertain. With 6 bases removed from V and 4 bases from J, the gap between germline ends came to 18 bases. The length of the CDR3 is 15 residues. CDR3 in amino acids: CASSPAGRLRETQYF. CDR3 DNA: TGTGCCAGCAGCCCAGCAGGCAGACTTAGAGAGACCCAGTACTTC.

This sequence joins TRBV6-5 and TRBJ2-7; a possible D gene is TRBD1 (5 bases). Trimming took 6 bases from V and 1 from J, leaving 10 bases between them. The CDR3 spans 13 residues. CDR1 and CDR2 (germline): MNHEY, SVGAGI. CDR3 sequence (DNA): TGTGCCAGCAGGCAGGGTACTTCCTACGAGCAGTACTTC. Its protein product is CASRQGTSYEQYF.

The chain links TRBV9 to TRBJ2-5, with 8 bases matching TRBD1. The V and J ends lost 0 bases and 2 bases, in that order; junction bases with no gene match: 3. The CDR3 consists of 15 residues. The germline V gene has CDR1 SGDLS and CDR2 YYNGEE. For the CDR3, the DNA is TGTGCCAGCAGCGTAGGTGACAGGGGACAAGAGACCCAGTACTTC. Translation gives CASSVGDRGQETQYF.

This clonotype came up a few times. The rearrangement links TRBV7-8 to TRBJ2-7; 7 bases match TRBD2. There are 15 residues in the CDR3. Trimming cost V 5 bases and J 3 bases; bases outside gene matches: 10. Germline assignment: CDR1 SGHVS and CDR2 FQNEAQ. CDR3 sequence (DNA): TGTGCCAGCAGCCGGGGGGTAGGGTCGCTCTACGAGCAGTACTTC. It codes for CASSRGVGSLYEQYF. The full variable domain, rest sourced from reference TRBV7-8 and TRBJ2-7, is GAGVSQSPRYKVAKRGQDVALRCDPISGHVSLFWYQQALGQGPEFLTYFQNEAQLDKSGLPSDRFFAERPEGSVSTLKIQRTQQEDSAVYLCASSRGVGSLYEQYFGPGTRLTVT.

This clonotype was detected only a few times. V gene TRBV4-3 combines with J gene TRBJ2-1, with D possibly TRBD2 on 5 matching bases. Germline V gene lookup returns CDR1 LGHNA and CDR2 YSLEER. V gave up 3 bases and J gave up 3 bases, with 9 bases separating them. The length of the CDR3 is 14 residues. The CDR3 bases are TGCGCCAGCAGCCAGGAGGACGGCTACAATGAGCAGTTCTTC. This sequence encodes CASSQEDGYNEQFF.

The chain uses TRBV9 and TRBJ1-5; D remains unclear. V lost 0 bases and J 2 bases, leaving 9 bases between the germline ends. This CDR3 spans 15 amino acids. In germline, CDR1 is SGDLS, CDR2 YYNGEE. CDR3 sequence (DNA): TGTGCCAGCAGCGTAGACGGTAACGGCAATCAGCCCCAGCATTTT. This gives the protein CASSVDGNGNQPQHF. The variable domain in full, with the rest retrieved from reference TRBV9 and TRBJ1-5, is DSGVTQTPKHLITATGQRVTLRCSPRSGDLSVYWYQQSLDQGLQFLIQYYNGEERAKGNILERFSAQQFPDLHSELNLSSLELGDSALYFCASSVDGNGNQPQHFGDGTRLSIL.

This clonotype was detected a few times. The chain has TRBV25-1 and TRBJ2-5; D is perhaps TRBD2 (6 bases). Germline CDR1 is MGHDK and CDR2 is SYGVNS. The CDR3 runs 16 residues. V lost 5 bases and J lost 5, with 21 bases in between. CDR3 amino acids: CASSPKPGGERETQYF. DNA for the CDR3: TGTGCCAGCAGTCCGAAGCCCGGCGGGGAGAGGGAGACCCAGTACTTC.

The CDR3 protein is CASSLKGVSYNEQFF. The CDR3 region has the DNA TGTGCCAGCAGTTTAAAAGGGGTTTCCTACAATGAGCAGTTCTTC. J is TRBJ2-1 and V is TRBV27, with D possibly TRBD1 on 5 matching bases. The V gene's germline CDR1 is MNHEY and CDR2 SMNVEV (reference sequence). V was clipped by 2 bases and J by 1 base, with 9 bases between them. The CDR3 totals 15 residues.

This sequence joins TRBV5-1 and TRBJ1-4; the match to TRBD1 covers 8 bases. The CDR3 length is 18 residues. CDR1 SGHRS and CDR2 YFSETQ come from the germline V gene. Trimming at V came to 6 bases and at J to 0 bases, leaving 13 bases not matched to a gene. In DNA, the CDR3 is TGCGCCAGCAACTTAACTCCCGGGACAGGCCCAACTAATGAAAAACTGTTTTTT. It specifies CASNLTPGTGPTNEKLFF.

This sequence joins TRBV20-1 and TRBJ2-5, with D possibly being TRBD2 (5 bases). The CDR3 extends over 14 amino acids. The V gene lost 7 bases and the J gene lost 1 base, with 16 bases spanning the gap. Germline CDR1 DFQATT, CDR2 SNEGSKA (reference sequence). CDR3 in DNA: TGCAGTGGTCGAGACGGACTTTTCCAAGAGACCCAGTACTTC. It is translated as CSGRDGLFQETQYF.

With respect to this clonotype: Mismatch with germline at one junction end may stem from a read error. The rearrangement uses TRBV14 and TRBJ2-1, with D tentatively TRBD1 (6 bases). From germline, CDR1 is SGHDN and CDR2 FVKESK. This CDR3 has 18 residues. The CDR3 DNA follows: TGTGCCAGCAGTCAAGACGGAATAGACAGGTTGGTGCCCGATGAGCAGTTCTTC. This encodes CASSQDGIDRLVPDEQFF.

The CDR3 sequence is CAIGRELYYGYTF. CDR3 DNA: TGTGCCATCGGACGGGAGCTGTACTATGGCTACACCTTC. The chain has TRBV10-3 and TRBJ1-2; D gene ambiguous. V dropped 8 bases and J dropped 3 bases, with 13 bases sitting between them. The CDR3 sequence is 13 residues long. Germline lookup yields CDR1 ENHRY and CDR2 SYGVKD.

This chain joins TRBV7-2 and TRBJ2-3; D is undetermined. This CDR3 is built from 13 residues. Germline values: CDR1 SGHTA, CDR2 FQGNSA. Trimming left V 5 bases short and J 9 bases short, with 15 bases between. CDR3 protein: CASSGRRAETQYF. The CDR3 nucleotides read TGTGCCAGCAGCGGTCGCCGGGCCGAGACGCAGTATTTT.

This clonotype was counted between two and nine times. The CDR3 spells CSAPIGGPTDTQYF. The DNA of the CDR3 is TGCAGTGCCCCCATTGGGGGGCCGACAGATACGCAGTATTTT. The chain carries TRBV20-1 and TRBJ2-3; D is possibly TRBD1 or TRBD2 (6 bases each). V gave up 6 bases and J gave up 3 bases, with 16 bases separating them. This CDR3 comprises 14 residues. The germline V gene encodes CDR1 DFQATT and CDR2 SNEGSKA (reference sequence).

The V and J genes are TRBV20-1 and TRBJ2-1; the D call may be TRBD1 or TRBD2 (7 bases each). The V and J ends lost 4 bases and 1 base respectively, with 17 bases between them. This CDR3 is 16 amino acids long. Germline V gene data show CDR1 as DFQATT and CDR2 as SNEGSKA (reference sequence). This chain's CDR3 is CSANSRGGGSYNEQFF. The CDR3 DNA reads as TGCAGTGCTAACAGCAGGGGGGGGGGGTCCTACAATGAGCAGTTCTTC.